The source of this T cell receptor beta chain is a study of molecular identifiers for immune sequencing clone quantification. Study-wide points: Roughly 940,000 naive cells reportedly did not prevent detection of spiked Jurkat TCR RNA from one cell. Clones that had above 20 RNA copies took up over 99% of effector molecules but under 1% in naive cells.

The CDR3 consists of 14 residues. Generation of bulk TCR libraries relied on previously described methods and listed TCR primers. TCRdb reprocessed the PCR reads with MiXCR, giving one entry per CDR3 protein. The sample includes 350,000 or so distinct CDR3 sequences, over 20% seen only once; the top ten take approximately 0.8%. Concerning this clonotype: Its target is unknown. A read error may be the cause here, since a much bigger clone is one base away.

When naive CD8 T cells were sorted, they were gated as CD8+CD4-CCR7+CD45RA+. Material for sequencing was naive CD8+ T cells from blood, with Jurkat cell RNA spiked in. Subset defined: FACS-sorted CD8+CD4-CCR7+CD45RA+ naive T cells. The rearrangement links TRBV5-3 to TRBJ2-7, with 11 bases that match TRBD2. TRBV5-3 is an open reading frame whose function is uncertain. The source of this sequence is a human donor in good health. Some libraries in this study had Jurkat cell RNA spiked in. The CDR3 DNA reads as TGTGCCAGCAGCTCAACCGGGACTAGCGGCGGGCAGTACTTC. Its translation is CASSSTGTSGGQYF.